Detailed here is one TCR beta chain. Its antigen is still unknown. Trimming at V came to 6 bases and at J to 4 bases, leaving 8 bases not matched to a gene. Per germline, CDR1 LNHDA and CDR2 SQIVND (reference sequence). The CDR3 is 15 residues long. This specimen comes from a study of vaccination and CD4 T cells after COVID-19. Overall study context: There were six male and four female convalescents, and two of them were Hispanic. Median time from second vaccine dose to sampling was over 55 days (14 to 241).

Sequencing of DNA taken from cultured CD4+ T cells relied on the Oncomine TCR Beta short-read assay. TCRdb independently ran MiXCR on the PCR reads; one entry per CDR3 protein. The data hold some 15,000 distinct CDR3 sequences, with less than 65% observed a single time. Treatment denoted: approximately 11-day PBMC culture with coronavirus spike peptide pools or control peptides (ViraFEST assay). Sequenced material: CD4+ T cells from blood, cultured in vitro, taken before SARS-CoV-2 vaccination. The genes are TRBV19 and TRBJ2-1; 8 nucleotides align to TRBD2. This TCR was recovered from a human donor who had recovered from COVID-19. Here the CDR3 DNA reads TGTGCCAGTAGCAGCACTAGCGGAGGATACAATGAGCAGTTCTTC. Encoded protein: CASSSTSGGYNEQFF.